The TCR beta chain described here comes from a study of cytomegalovirus exposure and HLA in healthy donors (dated by TCRdb to about 2017). As for the study more broadly: According to a later analysis, the roughly 130 validation repertoires were produced on the same platform as the roughly 600 repertoires of the first cohort. The study aimed to test whether signatures of past pathogen exposure could be identified by cataloging public T cell receptors. Along with the roughly 670-subject first cohort, a separate validation cohort of around 120 different subjects was used. High-throughput TCR immunosequencing, statistical association of individual TCRs with disease status, and machine learning were combined to predict cytomegalovirus infection status.

Libraries came from the immunoSEQ multiplex PCR assay. The authors processed their data as follows. To diagnose cytomegalovirus status from the catalog of TCR beta chain sequences, a statistical classification framework was built. Drawn from immuneACCESS, this table holds only the in-frame rearrangements with V and J called that TCRdb kept. Clones are partly lost; checked studies trace under half to an unresolved V gene and leave the rest unexplained. Clone size and the V and J calls come from that table; the DNA yielded D and trimming. The sample yields some 200,000 clones; under 95% were counted once. About 1% of the sample belongs to the ten largest clones. From the cysteine up to the phenylalanine, the CDR3 has a length of 15 residues. The CDR3 DNA has 45 bases and is translated from base 1. V loses 5 bases at its end and J loses 3 bases; junction bases beyond the gene matches: 9. Looking up the germline V gene yields CDR1 MDHEN and CDR2 SYDVKM.

Results and caveats for the whole study, not just this receptor: It was suggested by the authors that the approach could potentially be generalized to other disease states and immunological phenotypes. A later analysis lacked HLA typing for the validation cohort, so it scored co-occurrence in that cohort across all 110 or so repertoires. The study listed 150 to 200 TCR beta chains as associated with cytomegalovirus. A later analysis found that TCRs clustered in the first cohort also tended to co-occur in the 120 or so validation repertoires, with just under 95% of cluster scores above 0. Across donors, most TCR sequences were observed very rarely, whereas some public TCRs were present in many individuals. In vitro tests confirmed that a few of the cytomegalovirus-associated TCR beta chains recognize cytomegalovirus antigens. Cytomegalovirus status was reported to be diagnosed by the classifier with high specificity and sensitivity in both the original and validation cohorts.

The donors belonged to the validation cohort of under 150 subjects, which was separate from the approximately 700-subject first cohort. The sample holds a few counts of this clone. There is no known antigen for this receptor. Per-nucleotide qualities are absent, and no much larger clonotype sits a single base away. This clonotype was obtained from a young woman in good health and CMV-seronegative. The sequenced material came from PBMCs. The chain joins TRBV28 to TRBJ2-7; TRBD1 fits 8 bases in the junction. This receptor has the CDR3 CASSTLRQGNYEQYF. The nucleotides are TGTGCCAGCAGTACCCTGAGACAGGGGAACTACGAGCAGTACTTC.